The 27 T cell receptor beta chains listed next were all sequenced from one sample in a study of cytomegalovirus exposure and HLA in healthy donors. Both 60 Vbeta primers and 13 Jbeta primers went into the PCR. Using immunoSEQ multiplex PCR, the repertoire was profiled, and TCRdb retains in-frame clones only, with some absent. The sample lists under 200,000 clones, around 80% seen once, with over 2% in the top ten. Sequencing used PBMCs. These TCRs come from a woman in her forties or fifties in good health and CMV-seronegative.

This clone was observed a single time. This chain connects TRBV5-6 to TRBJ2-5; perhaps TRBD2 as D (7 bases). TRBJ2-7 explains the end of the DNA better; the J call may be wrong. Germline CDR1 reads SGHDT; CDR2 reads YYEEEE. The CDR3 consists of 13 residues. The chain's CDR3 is CAGGRGGSYEQYF. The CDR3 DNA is TGTGCCGGCGGGAGAGGGGGTTCCTACGAGCAGTACTTC.

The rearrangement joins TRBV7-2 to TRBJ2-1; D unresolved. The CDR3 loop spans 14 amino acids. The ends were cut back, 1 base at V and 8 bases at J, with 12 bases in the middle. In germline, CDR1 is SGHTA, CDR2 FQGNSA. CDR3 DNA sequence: TGTGCCAGCAGCTTAGTCCAGGTTTTCGATGAGCAGTTCTTC. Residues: CASSLVQVFDEQFF.

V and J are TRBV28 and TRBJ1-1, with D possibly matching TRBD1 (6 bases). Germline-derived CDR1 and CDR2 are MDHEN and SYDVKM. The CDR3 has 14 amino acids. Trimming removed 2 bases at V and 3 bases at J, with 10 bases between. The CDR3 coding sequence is TGTGCCAGCAGTTTACGGGGGGCAGACACTGAAGCTTTCTTT. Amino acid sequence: CASSLRGADTEAFF.

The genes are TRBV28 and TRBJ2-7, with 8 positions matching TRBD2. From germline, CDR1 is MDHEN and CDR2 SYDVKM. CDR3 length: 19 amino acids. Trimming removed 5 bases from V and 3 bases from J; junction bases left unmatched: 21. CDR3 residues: CASSQQGDRLAPPDYEQYF. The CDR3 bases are TGTGCCAGCAGTCAACAGGGAGATAGACTAGCGCCGCCAGACTACGAGCAGTACTTC. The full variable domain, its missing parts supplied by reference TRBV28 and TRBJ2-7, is DVKVTQSSRYLVKRTGEKVFLECVQDMDHENMFWYRQDPGLGLRLIYFSYDVKMKEKGDIPEGYSVSREKKERFSLILESASTNQTSMYLCASSQQGDRLAPPDYEQYFGPGTRLTVT.

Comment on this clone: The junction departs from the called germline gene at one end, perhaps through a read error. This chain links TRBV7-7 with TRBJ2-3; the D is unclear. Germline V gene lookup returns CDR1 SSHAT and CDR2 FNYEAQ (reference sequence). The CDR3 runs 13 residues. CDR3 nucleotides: TGTGCTAGCAGCTTCCAGGGCACAGATACGCAGTATTTT. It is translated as CASSFQGTDTQYF.

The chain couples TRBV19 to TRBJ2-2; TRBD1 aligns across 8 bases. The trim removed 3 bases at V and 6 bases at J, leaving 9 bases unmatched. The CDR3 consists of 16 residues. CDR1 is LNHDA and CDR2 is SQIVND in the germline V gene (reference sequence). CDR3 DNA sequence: TGTGCCAGTAGTATGTGGCAGGGGGCAATTCCCGGGGAGCTGTTTTTT. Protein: CASSMWQGAIPGELFF. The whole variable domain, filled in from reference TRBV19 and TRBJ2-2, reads DGGITQSPKYLFRKEGQNVTLSCEQNLNHDAMYWYRQDPGQGLRLIYYSQIVNDFQKGDIAEGYSVSREKKESFPLTVTSAQKNPTAFYLCASSMWQGAIPGELFFGEGSRLTVL.

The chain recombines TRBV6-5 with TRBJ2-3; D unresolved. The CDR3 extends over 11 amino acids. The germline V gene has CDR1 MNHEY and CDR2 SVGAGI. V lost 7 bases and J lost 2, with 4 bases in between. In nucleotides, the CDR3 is TGTGCCAGCACGTCCACAGATACGCAGTATTTT. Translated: CASTSTDTQYF.

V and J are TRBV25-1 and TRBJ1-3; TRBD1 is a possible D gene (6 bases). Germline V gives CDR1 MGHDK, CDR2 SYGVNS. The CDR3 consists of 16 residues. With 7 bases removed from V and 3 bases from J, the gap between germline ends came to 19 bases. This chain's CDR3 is CASTRGGGGLGNTIYF. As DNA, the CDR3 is TGTGCCAGCACCCGAGGGGGAGGGGGACTTGGAAACACCATATATTTT.

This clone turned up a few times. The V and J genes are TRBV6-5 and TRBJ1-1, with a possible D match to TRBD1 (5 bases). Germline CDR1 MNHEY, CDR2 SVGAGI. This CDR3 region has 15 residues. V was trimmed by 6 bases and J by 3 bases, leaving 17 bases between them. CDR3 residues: CASRPSGGSDTEAFF. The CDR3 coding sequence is TGTGCCAGCAGGCCCTCGGGGGGATCGGACACTGAAGCTTTCTTT.

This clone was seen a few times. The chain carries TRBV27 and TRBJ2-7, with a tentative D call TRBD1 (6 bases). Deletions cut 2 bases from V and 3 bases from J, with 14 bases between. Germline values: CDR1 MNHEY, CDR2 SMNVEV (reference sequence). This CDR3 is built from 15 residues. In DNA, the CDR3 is TGTGCCAGCAGTTTAGACGGGATAGGGGGCTACGAGCAGTACTTC. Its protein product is CASSLDGIGGYEQYF.

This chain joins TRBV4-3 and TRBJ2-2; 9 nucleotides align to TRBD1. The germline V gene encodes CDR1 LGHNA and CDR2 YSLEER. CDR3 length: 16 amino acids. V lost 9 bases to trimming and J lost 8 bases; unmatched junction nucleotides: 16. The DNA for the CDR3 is TGCGCCAGTGGGGGGTCCGGACAGGGGAGGTTAGGGGAGCTGTTTTTT. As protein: CASGGSGQGRLGELFF.

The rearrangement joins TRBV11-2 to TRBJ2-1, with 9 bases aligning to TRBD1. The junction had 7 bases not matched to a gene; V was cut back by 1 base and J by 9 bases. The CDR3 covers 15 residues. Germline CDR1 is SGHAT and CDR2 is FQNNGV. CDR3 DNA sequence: TGTGCCAGCAGCTTAGGGGGACAGGGAGCCAGTGAGCAGTTCTTC. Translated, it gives CASSLGGQGASEQFF.

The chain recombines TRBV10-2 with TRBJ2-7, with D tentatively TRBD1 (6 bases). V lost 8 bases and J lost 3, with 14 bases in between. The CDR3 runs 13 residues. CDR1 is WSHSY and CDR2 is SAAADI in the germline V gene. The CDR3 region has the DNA TGCGCCAGCTGGAGGACAGCGTACTACGAGCAGTACTTC. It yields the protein CASWRTAYYEQYF.

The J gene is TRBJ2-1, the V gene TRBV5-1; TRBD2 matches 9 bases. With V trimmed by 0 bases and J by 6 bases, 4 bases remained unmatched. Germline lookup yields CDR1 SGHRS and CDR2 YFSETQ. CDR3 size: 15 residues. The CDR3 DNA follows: TGCGCCAGCAGCTTGGTTAGCGGGAGCAGCAATGAGCAGTTCTTC. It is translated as CASSLVSGSSNEQFF.

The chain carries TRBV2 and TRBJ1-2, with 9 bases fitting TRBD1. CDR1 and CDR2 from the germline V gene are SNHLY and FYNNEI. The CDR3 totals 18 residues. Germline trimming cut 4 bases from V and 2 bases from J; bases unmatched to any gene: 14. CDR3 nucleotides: TGTGCCAGCAGTGGACCCGGGACAGGGAACCGCGCCAACTATGGCTACACCTTC. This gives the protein CASSGPGTGNRANYGYTF.

CDR3 DNA: TGTGCCAGTAGTCCCCCCCGTGGTGGTGGGAGCGGGGGCACAGATACGCAGTATTTT. Translation: CASSPPRGGGSGGTDTQYF. The gene calls are TRBV19 and TRBJ2-3; 7 nucleotides match TRBD2. This CDR3 comprises 19 residues. CDR1 is LNHDA, CDR2 SQIVND, per germline (reference sequence). V gave up 5 bases and J gave up 1 base; unmatched junction bases: 18.

CDR3: CATSSRGVYGYTF. The CDR3 DNA sequence: TGTGCCACCAGCAGCAGGGGTGTTTATGGCTACACCTTC. V and J are TRBV15 and TRBJ1-2; weak D call: TRBD1 (6 bases). The CDR3 covers 13 residues. V was pared by 3 bases and J by 5 bases, with 10 bases between. Germline V gene lookup returns CDR1 LNHNV and CDR2 YYDKDF (reference sequence).

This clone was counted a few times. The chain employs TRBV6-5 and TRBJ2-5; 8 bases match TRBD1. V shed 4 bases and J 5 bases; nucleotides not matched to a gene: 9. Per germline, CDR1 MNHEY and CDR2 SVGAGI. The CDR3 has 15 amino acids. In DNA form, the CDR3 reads TGTGCCAGCAGTTCGACCCAGGGGGCGGGGGAGACCCAGTACTTC. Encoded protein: CASSSTQGAGETQYF.

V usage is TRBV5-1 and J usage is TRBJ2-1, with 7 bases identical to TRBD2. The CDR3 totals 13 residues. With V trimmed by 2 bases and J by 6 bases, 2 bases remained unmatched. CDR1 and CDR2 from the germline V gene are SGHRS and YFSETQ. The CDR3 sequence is CASSLGGSNEQFF. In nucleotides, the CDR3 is TGCGCCAGCAGCTTAGGCGGGAGCAATGAGCAGTTCTTC. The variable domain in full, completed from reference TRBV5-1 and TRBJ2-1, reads KAGVTQTPRYLIKTRGQQVTLSCSPISGHRSVSWYQQTPGQGLQFLFEYFSETQRNKGNFPGRFSGRQFSNSRSEMNVSTLELGDSALYLCASSLGGSNEQFFGPGTRLTVL.

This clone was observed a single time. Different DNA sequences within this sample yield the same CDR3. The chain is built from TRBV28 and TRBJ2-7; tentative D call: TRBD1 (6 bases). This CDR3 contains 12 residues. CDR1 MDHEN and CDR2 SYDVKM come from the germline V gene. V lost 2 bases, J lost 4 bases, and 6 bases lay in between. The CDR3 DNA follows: TGTGCCAGCAGTTTACAGGGGTACGAGCAGTACTTC. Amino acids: CASSLQGYEQYF.

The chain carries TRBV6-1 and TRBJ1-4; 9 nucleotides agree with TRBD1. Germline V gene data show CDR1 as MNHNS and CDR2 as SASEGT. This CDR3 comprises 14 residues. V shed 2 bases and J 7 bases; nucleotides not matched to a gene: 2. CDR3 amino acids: CASSESTGGEKLFF. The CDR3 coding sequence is TGTGCCAGCAGTGAATCGACAGGGGGTGAAAAACTGTTTTTT.

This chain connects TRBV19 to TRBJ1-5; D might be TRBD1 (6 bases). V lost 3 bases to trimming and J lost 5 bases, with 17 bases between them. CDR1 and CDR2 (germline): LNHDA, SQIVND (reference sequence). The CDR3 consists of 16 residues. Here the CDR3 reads CASSMGAGRSHQPQHF. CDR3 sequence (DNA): TGTGCCAGTAGTATGGGGGCAGGTCGTTCGCATCAGCCCCAGCATTTT.

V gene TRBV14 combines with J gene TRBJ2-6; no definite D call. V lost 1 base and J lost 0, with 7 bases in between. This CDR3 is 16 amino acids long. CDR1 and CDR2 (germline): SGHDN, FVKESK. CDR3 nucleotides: TGTGCCAGCAGCCAAGGTTGGAGCTCTGGGGCCAACGTCCTGACTTTC. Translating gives CASSQGWSSGANVLTF.

The CDR3 DNA reads as TGTGCCAGCAGCCTCCTTTGGGCGGGGAATACCGGGGAGCTGTTTTTT. It translates to CASSLLWAGNTGELFF. The chain carries TRBV7-2 and TRBJ2-2, with D maybe TRBD2 (6 bases). V gave up 5 bases and J gave up 5 bases, with 18 bases separating them. This CDR3 comprises 16 residues. Germline CDR1 reads SGHTA; CDR2 reads FQGNSA.

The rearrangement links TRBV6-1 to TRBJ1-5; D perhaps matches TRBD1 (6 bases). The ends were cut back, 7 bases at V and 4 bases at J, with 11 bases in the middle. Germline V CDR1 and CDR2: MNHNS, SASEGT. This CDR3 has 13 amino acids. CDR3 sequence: CASINGQNQPQHF. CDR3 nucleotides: TGTGCCAGCATAAACGGACAGAATCAGCCCCAGCATTTT.

The CDR3 sequence: CASSSRWLAKNIQYF. CDR3 nucleotides: TGTGCCAGCAGCTCCAGGTGGCTAGCCAAAAACATTCAGTACTTC. The rearrangement uses TRBV5-6 and TRBJ2-4; D uncertain. The CDR3 has 15 amino acids. Germline loops: CDR1 SGHDT, CDR2 YYEEEE. With 3 bases removed from V and 0 bases from J, the gap between germline ends came to 10 bases.

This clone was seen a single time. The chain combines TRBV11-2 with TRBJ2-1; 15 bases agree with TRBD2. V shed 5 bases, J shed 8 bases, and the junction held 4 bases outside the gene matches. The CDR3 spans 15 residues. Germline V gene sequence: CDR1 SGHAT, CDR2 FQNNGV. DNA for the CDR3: TGTGCCAGCAGCCCCGGGACTAGCGGGGGGTATGAGCAGTTCTTC. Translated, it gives CASSPGTSGGYEQFF.